This TCR beta chain was identified in a study of blood T cell repertoires in COVID-19. Overall study context: Samples representing acute and convalescent COVID-19 were sourced from the United States, Italy and Spain.

Clones were read by immunoSEQ multiplex PCR, and TCRdb kept only the in-frame ones, dropping some. The sample records over 150,000 clones, about four fifths being singletons. Looked up from germline, CDR1 is SNHLY and CDR2 is FYNNEI. Deletions cut 9 bases from V and 3 bases from J, with 17 bases between. CDR3 size: 14 residues. The sequence was obtained from a woman in her seventies who had recovered from COVID-19. The specimen sequenced was peripheral blood. The chain combines TRBV2 with TRBJ1-2; no clear D gene. In nucleotides, the CDR3 is TGTGCCAGACCCCTGCAGGAATTTTACTATGGCTACACCTTC. It yields the protein CARPLQEFYYGYTF.